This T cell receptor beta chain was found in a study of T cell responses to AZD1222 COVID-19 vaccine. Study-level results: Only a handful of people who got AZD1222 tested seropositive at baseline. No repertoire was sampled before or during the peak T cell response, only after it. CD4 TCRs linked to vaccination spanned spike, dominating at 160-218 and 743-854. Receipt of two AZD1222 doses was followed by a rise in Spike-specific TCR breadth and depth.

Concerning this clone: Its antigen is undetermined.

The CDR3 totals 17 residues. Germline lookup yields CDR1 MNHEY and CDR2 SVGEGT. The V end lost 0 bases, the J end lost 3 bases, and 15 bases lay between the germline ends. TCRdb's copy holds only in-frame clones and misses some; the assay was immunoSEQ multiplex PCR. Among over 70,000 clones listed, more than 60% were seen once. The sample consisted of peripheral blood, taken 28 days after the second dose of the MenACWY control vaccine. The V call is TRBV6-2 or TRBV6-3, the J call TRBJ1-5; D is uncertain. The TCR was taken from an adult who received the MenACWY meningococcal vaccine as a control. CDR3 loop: CASSYSRVVGLNQPQHF. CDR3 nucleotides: TGTGCCAGCAGTTACTCGAGGGTGGTGGGTCTCAATCAGCCCCAGCATTTT.